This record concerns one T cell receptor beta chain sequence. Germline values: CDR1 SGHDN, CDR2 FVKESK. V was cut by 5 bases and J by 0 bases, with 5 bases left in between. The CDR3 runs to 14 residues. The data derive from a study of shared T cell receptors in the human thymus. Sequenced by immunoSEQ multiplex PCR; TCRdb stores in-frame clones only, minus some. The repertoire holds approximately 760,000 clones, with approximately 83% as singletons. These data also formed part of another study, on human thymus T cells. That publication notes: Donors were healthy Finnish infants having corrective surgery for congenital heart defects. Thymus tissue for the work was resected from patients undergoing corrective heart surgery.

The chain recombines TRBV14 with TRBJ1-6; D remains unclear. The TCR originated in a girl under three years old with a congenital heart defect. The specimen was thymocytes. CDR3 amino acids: CASSASSYNSPLHF. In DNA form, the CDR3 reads TGTGCCAGCAGCGCTAGCTCCTATAATTCACCCCTCCACTTT.